The clone carrying this T cell receptor beta chain appeared a few times. TCRdb recomputed calls from the 5' RACE reads with MiXCR, one row per CDR3 protein. The table shows some 300,000 distinct CDR3 sequences, with approximately 13% occurring only once. The sample comes from a study of identical twins. Germline V lookup: CDR1 MNHEY, CDR2 SVGAGI. V gave up 2 bases and J gave up 0 bases, with 8 bases separating them. CDR3 length: 15 amino acids. In addition, the sample was reused for a study of yellow fever vaccine responses in identical twins.

This receptor was obtained from a woman between 18 and 29 years old in good health. Sequenced: CD8+ T cells sorted from blood. The rearrangement joins TRBV6-5 to TRBJ2-1; D gene ambiguous. CDR3: CASSYAGGSYNEQFF. The CDR3 DNA reads TGTGCCAGCAGTTACGCCGGTGGCTCCTACAATGAGCAGTTCTTC.